Presented here are 25 T cell receptor beta chains from one specimen sequenced in a study of blood T cells in healthy people across ages. A second PCR of roughly 7 to 11 cycles used a sample-barcoded 5' primer and a J-beta primer mix. Using its own MiXCR run on the 5' RACE reads, TCRdb lists one record per CDR3 protein. The sample carries 380,000 or so distinct CDR3 sequences, about 55% recorded once. The sequenced sample was blood. These TCRs come from a man aged 60 to 75 in good health.

The chain uses TRBV12-3 or TRBV12-4 and TRBJ1-2, with 7 bases lining up with TRBD1. CDR3 size: 12 residues. V lost 7 bases, J lost 8 bases, and 7 bases stayed unmatched. The DNA of the CDR3 is TGTGCCAGCACCCGACAGGGACGAGGCTACACCTTC. Protein: CASTRQGRGYTF.

The chain carries TRBV21-1 and TRBJ1-1. TRBV21-1 is annotated as a pseudogene. CDR3 length: 13 residues. CDR3 sequence: CASSKAQDTEAFF. CDR3 DNA sequence: TGTGCCAGCAGCAAAGCGCAGGACACTGAAGCTTTCTTT.

This clonotype came up a few times. V and J are TRBV14 and TRBJ1-2; possibly TRBD1 for D (5 bases). Germline CDR1 is SGHDN and CDR2 is FVKESK. There are 14 residues in the CDR3. Deletions cut 4 bases from V and 7 bases from J, with 16 bases between. The DNA for the CDR3 is TGTGCCAGCAGCCCCACGGGGGTCCCCTTTGGCTACACCTTC. This codes for CASSPTGVPFGYTF.

With respect to this clonotype: At one end the junction does not follow the germline gene, possibly because of a read error. CDR3 DNA sequence: TGCAGCGTTGAAACACGAGGGGACAGTGATTCCTTCGAGCAGTACTTC. This encodes CSVETRGDSDSFEQYF. This chain uses TRBV29-1 with TRBJ2-4; 7 bases map to TRBD1. The tail of the sequence fits TRBJ2-7 better, so the J call may be wrong. Germline V CDR1 and CDR2: SQVTM, ANQGSEA. The CDR3 consists of 16 residues.

The V gene is TRBV12-3 or TRBV12-4, the J gene TRBJ2-5; D remains unclear. The J call is in doubt because the DNA end fits TRBJ2-7 better. This CDR3 spans 12 amino acids. The CDR3 nucleotides read TGTGCCAGCAGTTTATTGTACCACGAGCAGTACTTC. Translating gives CASSLLYHEQYF.

The gene calls are TRBV7-2 and TRBJ2-3; D unclear. V was cut by 7 bases and J by 0 bases, with 11 bases left in between. Germline loops: CDR1 SGHTA, CDR2 FQGNSA. CDR3 length: 14 amino acids. The DNA for the CDR3 is TGTGCCAGCACCCAAAGGCTTAGCACAGATACGCAGTATTTT. Its protein product is CASTQRLSTDTQYF.

The chain recombines TRBV6-2 or TRBV6-3 with TRBJ2-7; 7 bases match TRBD2. CDR1 MNHEY and CDR2 SVGEGT come from the germline V gene. Trimming at V came to 2 bases and at J to 3 bases, leaving 7 bases not matched to a gene. The CDR3 spans 15 residues. The CDR3: CASSYPSGGDYEQYF. CDR3 in DNA: TGTGCCAGCAGTTACCCTTCGGGGGGAGACTACGAGCAGTACTTC.

This clonotype was observed a few times. J is TRBJ2-6 and V is TRBV9; D possibly matches TRBD1 or TRBD2 (5 bases each). The CDR3 has 17 amino acids. Germline V gene data show CDR1 as SGDLS and CDR2 as YYNGEE. The V end was cut by 4 bases, the J end by 0 bases, with 14 bases between. The CDR3 bases are TGTGCCAGCAGCATTACGGGGCTCCACTCTGGGGCCAACGTCCTGACTTTC. Amino acid sequence: CASSITGLHSGANVLTF.

This clonotype was counted only a few times. This chain links TRBV7-9 with TRBJ2-5; weak D call: TRBD2 (5 bases). Deletions cut 1 base from V and 7 bases from J, with 22 bases between. The germline V gene has CDR1 SEHNR and CDR2 FQNEAQ (reference sequence). The CDR3 has 17 amino acids. CDR3 DNA: TGTGCCAGCAGCTTAGGGCGGGTGTGGAGAGCGGAACGGACCCAGTACTTC. Encoded protein: CASSLGRVWRAERTQYF.

This clonotype was found a few times. This chain joins TRBV7-8 and TRBJ2-3; 11 bases are a match to TRBD2. This CDR3 comprises 14 residues. Germline CDR1 SGHVS, CDR2 FQNEAQ. V shed 11 bases and J 4 bases; nucleotides not matched to a gene: 8. CDR3: CAGSGGAMADTQYF. In DNA, the CDR3 is TGTGCCGGTAGCGGGGGGGCAATGGCAGATACGCAGTATTTT.

This clonotype was counted ten times or more. V usage is TRBV11-1 and J usage is TRBJ2-7, with D unresolved. CDR3 size: 13 residues. Per germline, CDR1 SGHAT and CDR2 FQDESV (reference sequence). V gave up 5 bases and J gave up 3 bases, with 11 bases separating them. CDR3 in amino acids: CASSPRDGYEQYF. The CDR3 DNA reads as TGTGCCAGCAGCCCCAGAGATGGCTACGAGCAGTACTTC.

This chain uses TRBV6-5 with TRBJ2-7, with 11 bases identical to TRBD1. With 10 bases clipped from V and 2 bases from J, the junction kept 7 bases outside the gene matches. Per the germline V gene, CDR1 is MNHEY and CDR2 is SVGAGI. CDR3 length: 14 residues. The DNA of the CDR3 is TGTGCCACCCGGGACAGGGGGTTACCCTACGAGCAGTACTTC. Protein sequence: CATRDRGLPYEQYF.

This clonotype has more than one count but fewer than ten. This chain links TRBV5-5 with TRBJ2-5, with 7 bases lining up with TRBD1. The CDR3 has 15 amino acids. Losses at the gene ends were 3 bases for V and 5 bases for J; bases not matched to a gene: 10. CDR1 is SGHKS, CDR2 YYEKEE, per germline (reference sequence). The CDR3 region is CASSSGTVLRETQYF. DNA of the CDR3: TGTGCCAGCAGCTCCGGGACAGTCCTCCGGGAGACCCAGTACTTC.

The chain employs TRBV25-1 and TRBJ2-1; TRBD2 matches 13 bases. Trimming removed 4 bases from V and 6 bases from J; junction bases left unmatched: 6. Germline lookup yields CDR1 MGHDK and CDR2 SYGVNS. CDR3 length: 16 amino acids. The CDR3 spells CASSALLAGGFNEQFF. CDR3 coding DNA: TGTGCCAGCAGTGCCTTACTAGCGGGAGGGTTCAATGAGCAGTTCTTC.

The CDR3 spells CASSFIQGGTEAFF. CDR3 nucleotides: TGTGCCAGCAGTTTCATTCAGGGTGGCACTGAAGCTTTCTTT. The chain uses TRBV12-3 or TRBV12-4 and TRBJ1-1, with TRBD1 as a possible D gene (5 bases). Between the trimmed V and J ends, which lost 3 bases and 4 bases, there was a span of 12 bases. This CDR3 region has 14 residues.

The chain uses TRBV4-2 and TRBJ2-7; 16 positions agree with TRBD2. Gene TRBJ2-5 matches the end of the DNA better, so the J call may be wrong. There are 18 residues in the CDR3. The germline V gene has CDR1 LGHNA and CDR2 YNFKEQ. This CDR3 is CASSQDWGTSGRGETQYF. CDR3 nucleotides: TGTGCCAGCAGCCAAGATTGGGGGACTAGCGGGAGGGGAGAGACCCAGTACTTC.

This clonotype has just a few counts. The chain couples TRBV2 to TRBJ1-6; D is unclear. Trimming took 4 bases from V and 7 from J, leaving 8 bases between them. Per germline, CDR1 SNHLY and CDR2 FYNNEI. This CDR3 comprises 13 residues. CDR3 in DNA: TGTGCCAGCAGTGTCCCCGGGAATTCACCCCTCCACTTT. Its translation is CASSVPGNSPLHF.

This clonotype was seen a few times. The J gene is TRBJ2-1, the V gene TRBV7-2; 8 nucleotides align to TRBD2. Losses at the gene ends were 1 base for V and 15 bases for J; bases not matched to a gene: 5. CDR3 length: 12 amino acids. Per the germline V gene, CDR1 is SGHTA and CDR2 is FQGNSA. CDR3 nucleotides: TGTGCCAGCAGCTTAGACAACGGGAGGGCGTTCTTC. Translation gives CASSLDNGRAFF.

This clonotype was detected only once. The V and J genes are TRBV6-2 or TRBV6-3 and TRBJ1-2; maybe TRBD1 (5 bases). The V gene's germline CDR1 is MNHEY and CDR2 SVGEGT. V was pared by 4 bases and J by 7 bases, with 22 bases between. The CDR3 contains 16 residues. CDR3 loop: CASSSSWDPPIFGYTF. CDR3 coding DNA: TGTGCCAGCAGTTCCTCGTGGGACCCGCCAATTTTTGGCTACACCTTC.

The chain joins TRBV5-1 to TRBJ1-1; D remains ambiguous. V was pared by 4 bases and J by 1 base, with 8 bases between. This CDR3 region has 13 residues. The V gene's germline CDR1 is SGHRS and CDR2 YFSETQ. The chain's CDR3 is CASSARENTEAFF. DNA of the CDR3: TGCGCCAGCAGCGCCCGGGAGAACACTGAAGCTTTCTTT.

This chain joins TRBV30 and TRBJ1-5; D remains unclear. The germline CDR1 and CDR2 sequences are GTSNPN and SVGIG (reference sequence). This CDR3 is 15 amino acids long. V was pared by 8 bases and J by 6 bases, with 23 bases between. The CDR3 protein is CALRKWAEMGQPQHF. The CDR3 DNA is TGTGCCCTACGGAAATGGGCAGAGATGGGTCAGCCCCAGCATTTT.

V gene TRBV29-1 combines with J gene TRBJ1-1; a weak D match, TRBD1 (5 bases). CDR1 and CDR2 from the germline V gene are SQVTM and ANQGSEA. This CDR3 spans 13 amino acids. Trimming pared 4 bases from V and 4 bases from J, leaving 13 bases between. For the CDR3, the DNA is TGCAGCGTTGCGACGGGGCTGGCCACTGAAGCTTTCTTT. Translated: CSVATGLATEAFF. The variable domain in full, completed from reference TRBV29-1 and TRBJ1-1, reads SAVISQKPSRDICQRGTSLTIQCQVDSQVTMMFWYRQQPGQSLTLIATANQGSEATYESGFVIDKFPISRPNLTFSTLTVSNMSPEDSSIYLCSVATGLATEAFFGQGTRLTVV.

This rearrangement joins TRBV27 to TRBJ1-5; the D is unclear. The germline V gene encodes CDR1 MNHEY and CDR2 SMNVEV (reference sequence). The CDR3 extends over 17 amino acids. V was clipped by 2 bases and J by 3 bases, with 17 bases between them. The CDR3 region is CASSLRFGRLDNQPQHF. CDR3 sequence (DNA): TGTGCCAGCAGTTTAAGGTTCGGGCGGCTTGACAATCAGCCCCAGCATTTT.

The chain joins TRBV6-6 to TRBJ1-4; tentatively, D is TRBD1 (5 bases). Germline V CDR1 and CDR2: MNHNY, SVGAGI (reference sequence). V lost 2 bases, J lost 7 bases, and 11 bases lay in between. This CDR3 has 14 residues. The CDR3 bases are TGTGCCAGCAGTTACCCCAGGGAGGGTGAAAAACTGTTTTTT. Residues: CASSYPREGEKLFF.

The chain links TRBV11-2 to TRBJ2-3, with a possible D match to TRBD2 (5 bases). The CDR3 sequence is 15 residues long. The germline V and J ends were trimmed by 4 bases and 8 bases, with 19 bases remaining between them. Looked up from germline, CDR1 is SGHAT and CDR2 is FQNNGV. CDR3 bases: TGTGCCAGCAGCTCTTTAGGGTACCAACGGGGTACGCAGTATTTT. Protein product: CASSSLGYQRGTQYF.